This T cell receptor beta chain stems from a study of Ad26.COV2.S vaccination and SARS-CoV-2 variants. The table came from immunoSEQ multiplex PCR; TCRdb's copy has only in-frame clones and leaves some out. In the table there are roughly 300,000 clones, about 87% of which are singletons. This CDR3 is 15 amino acids long. CDR1 MNHGY and CDR2 SAAAGT come from the germline V gene. Trimming stripped 2 bases from V and 0 bases from J, with 10 bases between. The sample's treatment: around 19 received Ad26.COV2.S at low or high dose, single or two shots; five or six received placebo; per-sample allocation not given. Sampling occurred on day 63 after the first vaccine or placebo injection. Expression of Wuhan-strain SARS-CoV-2 spike came from the Ad26 vector that formed the vaccine. Study-wide findings and caveats: Participants given vaccine showed non-spike TCR breadth similar to that of placebo recipients.

In its sample, this clone was seen a few times. The antigen is undetermined. The specimen comprised peripheral blood, sampled in a trial of Ad26.COV2.S vaccine versus placebo. This clonotype was sampled from a person aged 18-65 years who received the Ad26.COV2.S COVID-19 vaccine or a placebo. The chain joins TRBV6-8 to TRBJ1-1; D gene uncertain. Written as DNA, the CDR3 is TGTGCCAGCAGTTACGTGGAGCAGCTGAACACTGAAGCTTTCTTT. It translates to CASSYVEQLNTEAFF.